The clone carrying this T cell receptor beta chain was recorded only once. The CDR3 sequence is 15 residues long. V lost 0 bases to trimming and J lost 4 bases; unmatched junction nucleotides: 2. Germline V CDR1 and CDR2: SGHRS, YFSETQ. These data originate in a study of blood T cell repertoires in COVID-19. Across the whole study: The analysed material was cDNA or gDNA that came from T cells, B-cell-depleted T cells, or PBMCs.

Methods used by the authors: Quantification of nucleated cells was approximated via reference gene primer amplification. This table comes from immunoSEQ multiplex PCR, and its TCRdb copy is limited to in-frame clones, with some not included. For V, J and clone size, that table is used; D and trimming come from the DNA. The sample holds tens of thousands of clones, over 75% seen once. The genes are TRBV5-1 and TRBJ1-2; 11 nucleotides align to TRBD1. The TCR sequence derives from an elderly man with acute or convalescent COVID-19. The sequenced sample consisted of peripheral blood. The CDR3 sequence is CASSLGTGGGYGYTF. CDR3 nucleotides: TGCGCCAGCAGCTTGGGGACAGGGGGCGGCTATGGCTACACCTTC.